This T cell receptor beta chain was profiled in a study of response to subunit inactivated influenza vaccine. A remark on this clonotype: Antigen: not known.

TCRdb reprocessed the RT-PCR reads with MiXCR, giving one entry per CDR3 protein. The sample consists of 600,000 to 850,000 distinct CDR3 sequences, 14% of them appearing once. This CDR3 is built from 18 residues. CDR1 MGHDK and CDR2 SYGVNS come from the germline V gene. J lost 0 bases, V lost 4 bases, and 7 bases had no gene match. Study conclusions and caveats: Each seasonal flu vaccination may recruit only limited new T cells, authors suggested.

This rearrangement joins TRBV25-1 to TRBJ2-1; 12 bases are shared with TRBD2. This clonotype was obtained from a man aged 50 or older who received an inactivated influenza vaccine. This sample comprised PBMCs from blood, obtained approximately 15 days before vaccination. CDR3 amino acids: CASSGLAGGRGSYNEQFF. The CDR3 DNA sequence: TGTGCCAGCAGTGGGCTAGCGGGGGGGCGGGGCTCCTACAATGAGCAGTTCTTC.